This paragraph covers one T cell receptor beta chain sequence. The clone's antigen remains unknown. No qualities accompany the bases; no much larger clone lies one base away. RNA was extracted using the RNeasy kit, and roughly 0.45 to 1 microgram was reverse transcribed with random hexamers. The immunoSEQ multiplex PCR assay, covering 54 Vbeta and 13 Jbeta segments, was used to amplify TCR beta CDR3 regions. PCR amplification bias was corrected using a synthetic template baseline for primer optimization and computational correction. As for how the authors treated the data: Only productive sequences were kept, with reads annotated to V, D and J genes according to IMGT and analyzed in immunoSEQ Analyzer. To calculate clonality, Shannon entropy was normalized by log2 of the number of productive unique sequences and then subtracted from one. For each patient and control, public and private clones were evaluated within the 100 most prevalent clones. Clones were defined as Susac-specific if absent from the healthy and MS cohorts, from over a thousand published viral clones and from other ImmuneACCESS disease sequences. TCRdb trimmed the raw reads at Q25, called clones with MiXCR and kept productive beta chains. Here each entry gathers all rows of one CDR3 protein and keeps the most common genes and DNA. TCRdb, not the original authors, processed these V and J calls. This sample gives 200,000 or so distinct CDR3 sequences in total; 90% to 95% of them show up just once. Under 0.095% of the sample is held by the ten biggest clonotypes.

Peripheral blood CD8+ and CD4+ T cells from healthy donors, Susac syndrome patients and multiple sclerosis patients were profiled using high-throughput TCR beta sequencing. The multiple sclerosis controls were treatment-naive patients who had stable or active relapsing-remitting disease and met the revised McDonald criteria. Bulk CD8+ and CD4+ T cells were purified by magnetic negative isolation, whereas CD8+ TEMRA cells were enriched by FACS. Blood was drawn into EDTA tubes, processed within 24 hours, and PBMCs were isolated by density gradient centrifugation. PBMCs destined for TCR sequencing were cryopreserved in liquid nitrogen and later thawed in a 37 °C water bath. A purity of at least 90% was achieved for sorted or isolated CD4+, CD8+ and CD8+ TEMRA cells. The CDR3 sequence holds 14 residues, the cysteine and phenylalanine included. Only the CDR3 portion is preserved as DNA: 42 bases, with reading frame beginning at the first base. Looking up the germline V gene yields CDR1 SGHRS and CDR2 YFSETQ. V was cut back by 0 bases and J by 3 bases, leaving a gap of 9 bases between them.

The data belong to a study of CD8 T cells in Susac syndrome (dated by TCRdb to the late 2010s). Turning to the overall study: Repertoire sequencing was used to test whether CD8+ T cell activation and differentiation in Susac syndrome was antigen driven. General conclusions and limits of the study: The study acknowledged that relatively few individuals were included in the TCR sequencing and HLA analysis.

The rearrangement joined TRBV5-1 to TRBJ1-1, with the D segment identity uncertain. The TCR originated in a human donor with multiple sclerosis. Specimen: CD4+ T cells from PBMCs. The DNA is TGCGCCAGCAGCTTGGCGGGGAAAGACACTGAAGCTTTCTTT. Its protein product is CASSLAGKDTEAFF. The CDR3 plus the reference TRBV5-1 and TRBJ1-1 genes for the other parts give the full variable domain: KAGVTQTPRYLIKTRGQQVTLSCSPISGHRSVSWYQQTPGQGLQFLFEYFSETQRNKGNFPGRFSGRQFSNSRSEMNVSTLELGDSALYLCASSLAGKDTEAFFGQGTRLTVV.